This T cell receptor beta chain was captured by sequencing in a study of blood T cell repertoires in COVID-19. Across the whole study: Material from acute and convalescent COVID-19 was sourced from the United States, Italy and Spain.

TCRdb's table, derived via immunoSEQ multiplex PCR, lists solely in-frame clones and lacks some. This table holds approximately 490,000 clones, about 85% found once. Everyone who took part was roughly 18 to 89 years old, and they came from 20 to 25 US areas. The clonotype comes from a woman aged 18-30 years who had recovered from COVID-19. The sample consisted of PBMCs or T cells enriched from blood (not recorded which).

DNA of the CDR3: TGTGCCAGCAGTGGCCCAGGGGGCGTGAGCAATCAGCCCCAGCATTTT. As protein: CASSGPGGVSNQPQHF. The chain has TRBV2 and TRBJ1-5; 8 bases match TRBD1. V was pared by 4 bases and J by 1 base, with 6 bases of the junction left unmatched. Looked up from germline, CDR1 is SNHLY and CDR2 is FYNNEI. The CDR3 sequence is 16 residues long.